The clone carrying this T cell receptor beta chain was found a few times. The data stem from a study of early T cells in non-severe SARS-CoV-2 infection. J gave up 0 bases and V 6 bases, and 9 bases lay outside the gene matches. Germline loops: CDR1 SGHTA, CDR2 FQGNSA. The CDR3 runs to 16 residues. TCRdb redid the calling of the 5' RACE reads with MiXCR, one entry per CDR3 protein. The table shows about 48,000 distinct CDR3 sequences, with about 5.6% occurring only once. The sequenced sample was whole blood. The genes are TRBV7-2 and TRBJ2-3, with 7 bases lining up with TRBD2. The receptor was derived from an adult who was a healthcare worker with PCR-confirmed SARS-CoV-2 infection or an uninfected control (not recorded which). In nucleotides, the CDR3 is TGTGCCAGCAGTCCCAGCGGGGTGCTTAGCACAGATACGCAGTATTTT. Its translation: CASSPSGVLSTDTQYF.